A single sample is the source of the 22 T cell receptor beta chains below, sequenced in a study of low-dose radiotherapy and immunotherapy resistance in tumors. Priming of first-strand cDNA relied on TRAV- and TRBV-specific primers (covering alpha and beta chains). The authors amplified TCRs for around 20 PCR cycles with a constant-region primer and a V-primer adapter. Each CDR3 protein gets one entry after TCRdb re-called the reads with MiXCR. The sample has 57,000 or so distinct CDR3 sequences, 20% to 25% seen once; the top ten hold approximately 5.3%. Specified time point: before trial treatment. Sequenced here: PBMCs, sampled before treatment. The source of these receptors is a male donor with prostate cancer.

The table lists this clonotype with many counts. The rearrangement links TRBV30 to TRBJ2-7; 8 bases line up with TRBD1. Germline CDR1 is GTSNPN and CDR2 is SVGIG (reference sequence). The CDR3 length is 14 residues. Germline trimming cut 3 bases from V and 4 bases from J; bases unmatched to any gene: 8. The CDR3 region has the DNA TGTGCCTGGAGAGCGGCAGGGGGCGCGTACGAGCAGTACTTC. Translation gives CAWRAAGGAYEQYF.

This clonotype was seen many times. The chain combines TRBV4-1 with TRBJ2-1, with 8 bases that match TRBD2. Germline V gene sequence: CDR1 MGHRA, CDR2 YSYEKL. The junction had 3 bases not matched to a gene; V was cut back by 1 base and J by 7 bases. The CDR3 is 14 residues long. The CDR3 DNA sequence: TGCGCCAGCAGCCAAGTGTCTAGCGGGAATGAGCAGTTCTTC. This translates into CASSQVSSGNEQFF.

The genes are TRBV7-9 and TRBJ2-5, with 10 bases fitting TRBD1. Germline V gene data show CDR1 as SEHNR and CDR2 as FQNEAQ (reference sequence). The CDR3 length is 16 residues. With V trimmed by 4 bases and J by 5 bases, 10 bases remained unmatched. The CDR3 here is CASSSRDRGRGETQYF. CDR3 sequence (DNA): TGTGCCAGCAGCTCGCGGGACAGGGGTCGGGGGGAGACCCAGTACTTC.

This clonotype was counted ten times or more. The J gene is TRBJ1-1, the V gene TRBV5-4; D perhaps matches TRBD1 (6 bases). Germline V gene lookup returns CDR1 SGHNT and CDR2 YYREEE (reference sequence). This CDR3 has 17 residues. Trimming stripped 3 bases from V and 0 bases from J, with 18 bases between. CDR3 bases: TGTGCCAGCAGCTCCGGCGTTCACACAGGGCTGAACACTGAAGCTTTCTTT. Amino acid sequence: CASSSGVHTGLNTEAFF.

At least ten counts were recorded for this clonotype. This rearrangement joins TRBV5-4 to TRBJ2-2; no clear D gene. V was pared by 2 bases and J by 4 bases, with 6 bases between. Per the germline V gene, CDR1 is SGHNT and CDR2 is YYREEE (reference sequence). This CDR3 is 13 amino acids long. The CDR3 DNA reads TGTGCCAGCAGCTTTTCTGGCACCGGGGAGCTGTTTTTT. Translation: CASSFSGTGELFF.

This clonotype has more than one count but fewer than ten. V usage is TRBV7-9 and J usage is TRBJ1-3; D may be TRBD1 (5 bases). The V end was cut by 1 base, the J end by 3 bases, with 19 bases between. The CDR3 covers 18 residues. Germline values: CDR1 SEHNR, CDR2 FQNEAQ (reference sequence). CDR3 sequence (DNA): TGTGCCAGCAGCTTAGTCGGGGGACGGCCAGTTGATGGAAACACCATATATTTT. Amino acid sequence: CASSLVGGRPVDGNTIYF.

Ten or more counts support this clonotype. The rearrangement links TRBV29-1 to TRBJ1-2; no reliable D call. Trimming took off 6 bases at V and 9 bases at J, with 14 bases between the two ends. The germline V gene encodes CDR1 SQVTM and CDR2 ANQGSEA. This CDR3 comprises 11 residues. CDR3 sequence: CSVNSEFRYTF. Written as DNA, the CDR3 is TGCAGCGTCAATTCAGAATTTCGCTACACCTTC.

Concerning this clonotype itself: The DNA is omitted, as the CDR3 cannot be located on it reliably, and the CDR3 follows TCRdb's listing. The chain links TRBV5-1 to TRBJ1-2; the D call TRBD1 from the table was never checked on the DNA. From germline, CDR1 is SGHRS and CDR2 YFSETQ. The CDR3 length equals 23 residues, ends included. CDR3 amino acids: CASTLTGGGNEQFFGPGRRGYTF.

Many counts were recorded for this clonotype. The V call is TRBV13, the J call TRBJ2-5; TRBD2 is a possible D gene (6 bases). V was clipped by 2 bases and J by 2 bases, with 12 bases between them. The CDR3 is 15 residues long. The germline gives CDR1 PRHDT, CDR2 FYEKMQ (reference sequence). The CDR3 DNA reads TGTGCCAGCAGCTTAAGGGTAGCGGAACAAGAGACCCAGTACTTC. Residues: CASSLRVAEQETQYF.

This clonotype was seen ten or more times. The rearrangement uses TRBV10-1 and TRBJ2-7, with 8 bases fitting TRBD1. Germline V CDR1 and CDR2: WNHNN, SYGVQD (reference sequence). V trimming: 3 bases; J trimming: 4 bases; junction bases outside the gene matches: 8. The CDR3 consists of 15 residues. Here the CDR3 DNA reads TGCGCCAGCAGTGAAAGGGCAGGGGGCATGTACGAGCAGTACTTC. Its protein product is CASSERAGGMYEQYF.

V usage is TRBV10-2 and J usage is TRBJ1-1, with a weak D call TRBD1 (5 bases). CDR1 WSHSY and CDR2 SAAADI come from the germline V gene. CDR3 size: 14 residues. With 2 bases removed from V and 0 bases from J, the gap between germline ends came to 7 bases. The CDR3 DNA reads as TGCGCCAGCAGTGAGAACAGGATGAACACTGAAGCTTTCTTT. It encodes CASSENRMNTEAFF.

Worth noting for this clonotype: Given a far larger clone just one base away, this is likely a sequencing read error. The V call is TRBV7-3, the J call TRBJ2-1; no definite D call. Germline V gene data show CDR1 as SGHTA and CDR2 as FQGTGA. The length of the CDR3 is 17 residues. In DNA, the CDR3 is TGCGCCAGCAGCCTAGAGCTGGCCAGACAAAACTACAATGAGCAGTTCTTC. Amino acids: CASSLELARQNYNEQFF.

This clonotype was recorded once. The chain carries TRBV11-2 and TRBJ1-6; 9 bases fit TRBD1. This CDR3 has 15 amino acids. Germline V gene sequence: CDR1 SGHAT, CDR2 FQNNGV. The V segment lost 4 bases and the J segment 8 bases; nucleotides outside the gene matches: 6. The CDR3 region has the DNA TGTGCCAGCAGCTCTCCGGGACAGGGATATTCACCCCTCCACTTT. This gives the protein CASSSPGQGYSPLHF.

This clonotype showed up many times. The chain links TRBV9 to TRBJ1-1; D is undetermined. This CDR3 has 15 residues. In germline, CDR1 is SGDLS, CDR2 YYNGEE. V was trimmed by 2 bases and J by 3 bases, leaving 14 bases between them. Here the CDR3 DNA reads TGTGCCAGCAGCGTGGACGGGGTGGTGGACACTGAAGCTTTCTTT. Its translation: CASSVDGVVDTEAFF.

The V and J genes are TRBV6-2 or TRBV6-3 and TRBJ2-1, with D maybe TRBD2 (6 bases). The CDR3 covers 16 residues. From germline, CDR1 is MNHEY and CDR2 SVGEGT. V was clipped by 5 bases and J by 6 bases, with 20 bases between them. The CDR3 sequence: CASSQQGTLNINEQFF. The CDR3 DNA reads TGTGCCAGCAGTCAACAAGGGACTTTGAATATCAATGAGCAGTTCTTC.

Ten or more counts support this clonotype. This chain uses TRBV14 with TRBJ2-7; tentatively, D is TRBD1 or TRBD2 (6 bases each). Germline values: CDR1 SGHDN, CDR2 FVKESK. Trimming cost V 3 bases and J 2 bases, with 8 bases left between them. The CDR3 is 13 residues long. The CDR3 bases are TGTGCCAGCAGCCATGGGGGGCCCTACGAGCAGTACTTC. Translating gives CASSHGGPYEQYF.

This clonotype was seen ten or more times. The chain couples TRBV3-1 to TRBJ2-3; 8 nucleotides align to TRBD2. Germline V gives CDR1 LGHDT, CDR2 YNNKEL (reference sequence). The CDR3 runs to 17 residues. Trimming removed 0 bases from V and 6 bases from J; junction bases left unmatched: 11. CDR3 protein: CASSQDPGSGIYDTQYF. Here the CDR3 DNA reads TGTGCCAGCAGCCAAGATCCAGGTAGCGGGATCTACGATACGCAGTATTTT.

This clonotype appeared many times. The chain couples TRBV20-1 to TRBJ1-5; no clear D. CDR1 is DFQATT and CDR2 is SNEGSKA in the germline V gene (reference sequence). V lost 5 bases and J lost 5, with 19 bases in between. The CDR3 covers 15 residues. The CDR3 is CSASPGKNFDQPQHF. The CDR3 DNA is TGCAGTGCTTCACCAGGCAAGAATTTCGATCAGCCCCAGCATTTT.

This clonotype was recorded at least ten times. Sequence at one end of the junction differs from germline and may be a read error. The chain is built from TRBV5-3 and TRBJ1-1; D gene uncertain. Being an ORF, TRBV5-3 has a function that is uncertain. The CDR3 is made up of 16 amino acids. The CDR3 protein is CASSLGLWQIETEAFF. CDR3 DNA sequence: TGTGCCAGCAGCTTGGGATTGTGGCAGATTGAGACTGAAGCTTTCTTT.

This clonotype came up many times. This sequence joins TRBV9 and TRBJ1-2, with D uncertain. From germline, CDR1 is SGDLS and CDR2 YYNGEE. Trimming cost V 0 bases and J 0 bases, with 9 bases left between them. This CDR3 contains 15 residues. CDR3 sequence (DNA): TGTGCCAGCAGCGTAGAGGGAAGTGCTAACTATGGCTACACCTTC. Amino acids: CASSVEGSANYGYTF.

This clonotype was observed at least ten times. V is TRBV4-1 and J is TRBJ1-5; D is possibly TRBD1 (6 bases). The CDR3 loop spans 15 amino acids. V lost 0 bases and J 4 bases, leaving 10 bases between the germline ends. CDR1 is MGHRA, CDR2 YSYEKL, per germline. The CDR3 DNA is TGCGCCAGCAGCCAAGAACAGGGTATGAATCAGCCCCAGCATTTT. It specifies CASSQEQGMNQPQHF.

By proportion, this clonotype is medium-sized (0.01 to 0.1%). The rearrangement links TRBV29-1 to TRBJ2-3; 9 bases fit TRBD1. The CDR3 extends over 13 amino acids. Germline CDR1 and CDR2: SQVTM and ANQGSEA. Trimming cost V 8 bases and J 9 bases; bases outside gene matches: 12. The DNA for the CDR3 is TGCAGCCTTCAGACAGGGGGAGGAGGGACGCAGTATTTT. Translating gives CSLQTGGGGTQYF.